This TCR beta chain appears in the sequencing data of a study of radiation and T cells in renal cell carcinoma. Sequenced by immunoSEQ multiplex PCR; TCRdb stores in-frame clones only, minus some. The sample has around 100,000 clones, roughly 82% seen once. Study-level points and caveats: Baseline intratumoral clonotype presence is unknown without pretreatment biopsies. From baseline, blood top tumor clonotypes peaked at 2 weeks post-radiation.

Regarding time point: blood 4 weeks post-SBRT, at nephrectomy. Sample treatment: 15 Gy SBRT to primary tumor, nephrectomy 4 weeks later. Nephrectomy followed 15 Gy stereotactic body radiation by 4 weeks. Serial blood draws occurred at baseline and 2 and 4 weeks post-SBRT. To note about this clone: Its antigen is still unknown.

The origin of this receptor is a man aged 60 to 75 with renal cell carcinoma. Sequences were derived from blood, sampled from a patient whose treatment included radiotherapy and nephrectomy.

CDR3: CASSFQGSGANVLTF. The CDR3 region has the DNA TGTGCCAGCAGCTTCCAGGGTTCTGGGGCCAACGTCCTGACTTTC. This chain uses TRBV7-2 with TRBJ2-6, with D maybe TRBD1 (5 bases). The CDR3 is 15 amino acids. Trimming took 3 bases from V and 1 from J, leaving 7 bases between them. CDR1 is SGHTA, CDR2 FQGNSA, per germline.